One sample yielded the 30 T cell receptor beta chains listed below, sequenced in a study of Graves' ophthalmopathy and Graves' hyperthyroidism. Amplified material comprised TCR beta CDR3 regions derived from RNA transcripts. Scientists carried out first-round RT-PCR using HTBI primers and then a second-round multiplex PCR. TCRdb processed the multiplex PCR reads anew with MiXCR; each CDR3 protein has one entry. The sample has hundreds of thousands of distinct CDR3 sequences; roughly 41% are singletons. Material: peripheral blood. These receptors were obtained from an adult man with Graves' ophthalmopathy.

The rearrangement joins TRBV6-5 to TRBJ2-7, with TRBD2 matching 10 bases. CDR1 is MNHEY, CDR2 SVGAGI, per germline. This CDR3 contains 16 residues. The V segment lost 6 bases and the J segment 4 bases; nucleotides outside the gene matches: 12. CDR3 loop: CASSYLGTSEGYEQYF. CDR3 DNA sequence: TGTGCCAGCAGCTACCTCGGGACTAGCGAGGGTTACGAGCAGTACTTC.

There are many counts of this clonotype. The chain recombines TRBV4-1 with TRBJ1-1; no clear D gene. This CDR3 has 16 residues. The germline CDR1 and CDR2 sequences are MGHRA and YSYEKL. V was pared by 3 bases and J by 0 bases, with 14 bases between. CDR3 DNA sequence: TGCGCCAGCAGCCATGGACCGAGGGTGATGAACACTGAAGCTTTCTTT. Protein sequence: CASSHGPRVMNTEAFF.

This clonotype was observed many times. This sequence joins TRBV9 and TRBJ2-5, with 10 nucleotides matching TRBD2. CDR1 SGDLS and CDR2 YYNGEE come from the germline V gene. This CDR3 has 15 residues. V lost 0 bases to trimming and J lost 4 bases; unmatched junction nucleotides: 3. The CDR3 DNA reads as TGTGCCAGCAGCGTAGCTAGCGGGAGTGTAGAGACCCAGTACTTC. Amino acids: CASSVASGSVETQYF.

Worth noting for this clonotype: Relative to the germline gene, one junction end is altered; a read error may explain this. The V call is TRBV24-1, the J call TRBJ1-5; D not certain. Germline loops: CDR1 KGHDR, CDR2 SFDVKD. The CDR3 consists of 14 residues. CDR3 DNA sequence: TGTGCCAGCAGTTCACTCCAAGGGAGGGAGACCCAGCATTTT. It specifies CASSSLQGRETQHF.

The table lists this clonotype with many counts. CDR3 nucleotide sequence: TGTGCCAGCAGCTACGGGGACAGAAACATGAACACTGAAGCTTTCTTT. Its translation is CASSYGDRNMNTEAFF. The rearrangement joins TRBV13 to TRBJ1-1; 7 bases line up with TRBD1. Germline values: CDR1 PRHDT, CDR2 FYEKMQ (reference sequence). V lost 4 bases, J lost 0 bases, and 8 bases stayed unmatched. The CDR3 covers 16 residues.

This clonotype was detected ten times or more. This chain uses TRBV20-1 with TRBJ1-2; D possibly corresponds to TRBD1 (6 bases). Germline V gives CDR1 DFQATT, CDR2 SNEGSKA (reference sequence). Trimming removed 4 bases from V and 4 bases from J, with 16 bases in between. The CDR3 runs 14 residues. In DNA form, the CDR3 reads TGCAGTGCTACCGACAGGCCCTCCTCCTATGGCTACACCTTC. Its protein is CSATDRPSSYGYTF.

V usage is TRBV9 and J usage is TRBJ1-6; no definite D call. Trimming cost V 5 bases and J 9 bases, with 15 bases left between them. The CDR3 loop spans 14 amino acids. CDR1 is SGDLS, CDR2 YYNGEE, per germline. This CDR3 reads CASSRLAGSSPLHF. The CDR3, as DNA: TGTGCCAGCAGTCGACTAGCGGGATCTTCACCCCTCCACTTT.

The J gene is TRBJ2-7, the V gene TRBV29-1; TRBD1 matches at 8 bases. Germline-derived CDR1 and CDR2 are SQVTM and ANQGSEA. V shed 2 bases and J 6 bases; nucleotides not matched to a gene: 6. This CDR3 is built from 13 residues. The CDR3 region is CSVETRQGTEQYF. The CDR3 DNA sequence: TGCAGCGTTGAAACCCGACAGGGGACCGAGCAGTACTTC.

In nucleotides, the CDR3 is TGCAGCTTAGGATTTAGGGACTATGGCTACACCTTC. Translation: CSLGFRDYGYTF. The genes are TRBV29-1 and TRBJ1-2; D gene unclear. The CDR3 runs 12 residues. Germline CDR1 is SQVTM and CDR2 is ANQGSEA. V was clipped by 8 bases and J by 3 bases, with 13 bases between them.

There are a few counts of this clonotype. The junction departs from the called germline gene at one end, perhaps through a read error. This sequence joins TRBV10-3 and TRBJ2-7; D is unresolved. The length of the CDR3 is 16 residues. CDR1 is ENHRY, CDR2 SYGVKD, per germline. The CDR3 DNA reads as TGTGCCAGCAGTGAAGCCCCTCTCTTCCGTGGCTACGAGCAGTACTTC. It is translated as CASSEAPLFRGYEQYF.

The chain combines TRBV6-2 or TRBV6-3 with TRBJ1-5; D remains unclear. The CDR3 extends over 13 amino acids. CDR1 and CDR2 (germline): MNHEY, SVGEGT. V gave up 2 bases and J gave up 4 bases, with 6 bases separating them. In DNA, the CDR3 is TGTGCCAGCAGTTACATCGGGAATCAGCCCCAGCATTTT. Residues: CASSYIGNQPQHF.

This clonotype has just a few counts. V and J are TRBV5-4 and TRBJ2-5; D is perhaps TRBD2 (5 bases). From germline, CDR1 is SGHNT and CDR2 YYREEE (reference sequence). V was cut by 1 base and J by 3 bases, with 10 bases left in between. The CDR3 spans 14 residues. The CDR3 nucleotides are TGTGCCAGCAGCTTGCCGGGGAACAAAGAGACCCAGTACTTC. Translating it yields CASSLPGNKETQYF.

This clonotype has a handful of counts. The rearrangement uses TRBV4-3 and TRBJ1-4; the D is unclear. This CDR3 has 14 amino acids. The germline V gene encodes CDR1 LGHNA and CDR2 YSLEER. V lost 0 bases and J lost 7, with 9 bases in between. CDR3 DNA: TGCGCCAGCAGCCAAGATGCCCAGGTTGAAAAACTGTTTTTT. Its translation: CASSQDAQVEKLFF.

This CDR3 is CAGSPVRGRYEKLFF. In nucleotides, the CDR3 is TGTGCCGGCAGCCCTGTTAGGGGGCGGTACGAAAAACTGTTTTTT. This sequence joins TRBV15 and TRBJ1-4, with 7 bases lining up with TRBD1. V shed 11 bases, J shed 8 bases, and the junction held 17 bases outside the gene matches. Germline CDR1 LNHNV, CDR2 YYDKDF (reference sequence). The CDR3 extends over 15 amino acids. Full variable domain (missing parts from reference TRBV15 and TRBJ1-4): DAMVIQNPRYQVTQFGKPVTLSCSQTLNHNVMYWYQQKSSQAPKLLFHYYDKDFNNEADTPDNFQSRRPNTSFCFLDIRSPGLGDTAMYLCAGSPVRGRYEKLFFGSGTQLSVL.

A remark on this clonotype: Germline and junction disagree at one end, which may indicate a read error. The J gene is TRBJ2-3, the V gene TRBV10-3; TRBD2 agrees at 11 bases. This CDR3 spans 18 amino acids. The germline gives CDR1 ENHRY, CDR2 SYGVKD. The CDR3 nucleotides are TGTGCCAGCAGTTACTCGAGCCTAGCGGGGGGTTCCACAGATACGCAGTATTTT. It yields the protein CASSYSSLAGGSTDTQYF.

This clonotype was observed a few times. V gene TRBV12-3 or TRBV12-4 combines with J gene TRBJ1-1; D is uncertain. Trimming took 5 bases from V and 3 from J, leaving 10 bases between them. CDR3 length: 13 residues. CDR3 region: CASSNQVDTEAFF. In DNA, the CDR3 is TGTGCCAGCAGTAATCAAGTGGACACTGAAGCTTTCTTT.

There are a few counts of this clonotype. J is TRBJ2-1 and V is TRBV29-1; TRBD2 agrees at 7 bases. V was clipped by 3 bases and J by 9 bases; unmatched bases: 8. This CDR3 region has 13 residues. CDR1 is SQVTM, CDR2 ANQGSEA, per germline. The chain's CDR3 is CSVEWQTSSEQFF. The CDR3 DNA follows: TGCAGCGTTGAGTGGCAGACTAGCAGTGAGCAGTTCTTC.

The chain uses TRBV29-1 and TRBJ1-2; perhaps TRBD1 as D (5 bases). The V end lost 3 bases, the J end lost 3 bases, and 8 bases lay between the germline ends. The germline V gene has CDR1 SQVTM and CDR2 ANQGSEA. The CDR3 contains 12 residues. The DNA of the CDR3 is TGCAGCGTTGAGGTGGGGGACTATGGCTACACCTTC. It yields the protein CSVEVGDYGYTF.

J is TRBJ1-2 and V is TRBV4-3, with a weak D call TRBD1 (6 bases). Trimming pared 4 bases from V and 0 bases from J, leaving 18 bases between. Germline loops: CDR1 LGHNA, CDR2 YSLEER. The CDR3 runs to 17 residues. Written as DNA, the CDR3 is TGCGCCAGCAGCCTTCAGTCCGACAGGTCATCTAACTATGGCTACACCTTC. This codes for CASSLQSDRSSNYGYTF.

This clonotype has a count of ten or more. This chain joins TRBV12-3 or TRBV12-4 and TRBJ2-2, with D uncertain. The V gene lost 5 bases and the J gene lost 6 bases, with 10 bases spanning the gap. There are 13 residues in the CDR3. For the CDR3, the DNA is TGTGCCAGCAGTCCGTTCGATCCCGGGGAGCTGTTTTTT. This translates into CASSPFDPGELFF.

This clonotype appeared once. This chain links TRBV2 with TRBJ2-5; TRBD1 agrees at 9 bases. The CDR3 runs 13 residues. The germline V gene encodes CDR1 SNHLY and CDR2 FYNNEI. Trimming removed 8 bases from V and 5 bases from J; junction bases left unmatched: 6. CDR3 protein: CASQGQGKETQYF. In DNA, the CDR3 is TGTGCCAGCCAAGGACAGGGGAAGGAGACCCAGTACTTC.

This clonotype was seen at least ten times. The chain employs TRBV10-3 and TRBJ1-2, with TRBD1 matching over 10 bases. Unmatched junction bases numbered 3, after V lost 5 bases and J lost 0 bases. Germline V gives CDR1 ENHRY, CDR2 SYGVKD. This CDR3 is 15 amino acids long. The CDR3 is CAISSTGGPNYGYTF. CDR3 in DNA: TGTGCCATCAGTTCGACAGGGGGCCCTAACTATGGCTACACCTTC.

In its sample, this clonotype was seen a few times. The chain combines TRBV7-9 with TRBJ2-6; D is uncertain. The length of the CDR3 is 15 residues. The V gene lost 6 bases and the J gene lost 0 bases, with 9 bases spanning the gap. Looked up from germline, CDR1 is SEHNR and CDR2 is FQNEAQ (reference sequence). Here the CDR3 DNA reads TGTGCCAGCAGTGCTAGTTCCTCTGGGGCCAACGTCCTGACTTTC. Protein sequence: CASSASSSGANVLTF.

The table lists this clonotype with many counts. The V gene is TRBV24-1, the J gene TRBJ1-1; D is uncertain. This CDR3 has 13 amino acids. Germline lookup yields CDR1 KGHDR and CDR2 SFDVKD. Trimming cost V 2 bases and J 1 base, with 4 bases left between them. Written as DNA, the CDR3 is TGTGCCACCAGTGATTATGGGAACACTGAAGCTTTCTTT. Its protein product is CATSDYGNTEAFF.

The rearrangement joins TRBV11-2 to TRBJ1-2; D may be TRBD1 (6 bases). CDR1 SGHAT and CDR2 FQNNGV come from the germline V gene. This CDR3 is built from 14 residues. The V and J ends lost 7 bases and 0 bases respectively, with 12 bases between them. CDR3 region: CASTRTATNYGYTF. The CDR3, as DNA: TGTGCCAGCACCCGGACAGCCACTAACTATGGCTACACCTTC.

This clonotype was recorded at least ten times. V gene TRBV19 combines with J gene TRBJ2-5, with D possibly being TRBD1 or TRBD2 (5 bases each). The length of the CDR3 is 16 residues. Germline assignment: CDR1 LNHDA and CDR2 SQIVND (reference sequence). With 0 bases removed from V and 5 bases from J, the gap between germline ends came to 16 bases. The CDR3 coding sequence is TGTGCCAGTAGTATAGATCGGGGACCCGCCGGCGAGACCCAGTACTTC. Amino acids: CASSIDRGPAGETQYF. The full variable domain, completed using reference TRBV19 and TRBJ2-5, is DGGITQSPKYLFRKEGQNVTLSCEQNLNHDAMYWYRQDPGQGLRLIYYSQIVNDFQKGDIAEGYSVSREKKESFPLTVTSAQKNPTAFYLCASSIDRGPAGETQYFGPGTRLLVL.

The V call is TRBV11-2, the J call TRBJ2-7, with TRBD1 matching 7 bases. The trim removed 5 bases at V and 0 bases at J, leaving 10 bases unmatched. Per germline, CDR1 SGHAT and CDR2 FQNNGV. The CDR3 extends over 16 amino acids. The CDR3 DNA sequence: TGTGCCAGCAGCGCCCTAGGACAGGACGGCTCCTACGAGCAGTACTTC. Its protein is CASSALGQDGSYEQYF. Combining the CDR3 with reference TRBV11-2 and TRBJ2-7 gives the whole variable domain EAGVAQSPRYKIIEKRQSVAFWCNPISGHATLYWYQQILGQGPKLLIQFQNNGVVDDSQLPKDRFSAERLKGVDSTLKIQPAKLEDSAVYLCASSALGQDGSYEQYFGPGTRLTVT.

This clonotype was seen many times. The chain combines TRBV7-9 with TRBJ2-5, with D possibly matching TRBD1 (6 bases). From germline, CDR1 is SEHNR and CDR2 FQNEAQ (reference sequence). This CDR3 has 14 residues. V was pared by 6 bases and J by 5 bases, with 16 bases between. The CDR3 DNA sequence: TGTGCCAGCAGTTCCTCGGGTAGGGGGGAGACCCAGTACTTC. It translates to CASSSSGRGETQYF.

In this sample, this clonotype turned up many times. The genes are TRBV12-3 or TRBV12-4 and TRBJ1-1; D is unresolved. The V gene lost 6 bases and the J gene lost 4 bases, with 15 bases spanning the gap. The CDR3 spans 14 residues. CDR3 DNA: TGTGCCAGCAGCCTCGCTCGGGGTCCCACTGAAGCTTTCTTT. It translates to CASSLARGPTEAFF.

Only a few counts were recorded for this clonotype. The gene calls are TRBV6-5 and TRBJ2-5; D is perhaps TRBD2 (5 bases). The CDR3 runs 15 residues. The V end lost 4 bases, the J end lost 5 bases, and 17 bases lay between the germline ends. Germline V lookup: CDR1 MNHEY, CDR2 SVGAGI. Written as DNA, the CDR3 is TGTGCCAGCAGTTCTCCATCGGACTTCCGGGAGACCCAGTACTTC. Encoded protein: CASSSPSDFRETQYF.